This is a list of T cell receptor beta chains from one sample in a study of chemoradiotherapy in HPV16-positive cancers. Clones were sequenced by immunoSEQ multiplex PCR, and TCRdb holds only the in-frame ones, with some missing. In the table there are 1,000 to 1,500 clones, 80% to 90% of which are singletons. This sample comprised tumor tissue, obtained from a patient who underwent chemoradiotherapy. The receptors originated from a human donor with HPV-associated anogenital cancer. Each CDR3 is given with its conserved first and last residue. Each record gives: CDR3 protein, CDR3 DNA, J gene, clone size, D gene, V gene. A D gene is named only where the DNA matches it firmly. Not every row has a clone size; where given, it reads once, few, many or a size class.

CDR3: CASRRGRNTEAFF
DNA: TGTGCCAGCAGGCGGGGCCGGAACACTGAAGCTTTCTTT
J: TRBJ1-1
size: .
D: .
V: TRBV5-6

CDR3: CARAPPRVETQYF
DNA: TGTGCCAGAGCCCCCCCGCGGGTAGAGACCCAGTACTTC
J: TRBJ2-5
size: .
D: .
V: TRBV28

CDR3: CASSGGDRGSYEQYF
DNA: TGTGCCAGCAGTGGTGGGGACAGGGGGTCCTACGAGCAGTACTTC
J: TRBJ2-7
size: .
D: TRBD1
V: TRBV11-2

CDR3: CASSYSGGGSYNEQFF
DNA: TGTGCCAGCAGTTACTCTGGCGGGGGTTCCTACAATGAGCAGTTCTTC
J: TRBJ2-1
size: .
D: TRBD2
V: TRBV6-5

CDR3: CASSQASGLAGGPSDTQYF
DNA: TGCGCCAGCAGCCAAGCCAGCGGTCTAGCGGGAGGGCCATCAGATACGCAGTATTTT
J: TRBJ2-3
size: .
D: TRBD2
V: TRBV4-3

CDR3: CASSMEAGGRTDTQYF
DNA: TGTGCCAGTAGTATGGAAGCGGGAGGGAGAACAGATACGCAGTATTTT
J: TRBJ2-3
size: .
D: TRBD2
V: TRBV19

CDR3: CASSPRTDYNEQFF
DNA: TGTGCCAGCTCACCGAGGACAGACTACAATGAGCAGTTCTTC
J: TRBJ2-1
size: .
D: .
V: TRBV18

CDR3: CASSTRGEGTDTQYF
DNA: TGTGCCAGCAGCACTCGGGGGGAGGGCACAGATACGCAGTATTTT
J: TRBJ2-3
size: .
D: TRBD2
V: TRBV7-9

CDR3: CASSLRATDYNSPLHF
DNA: TGCGCCAGCAGCCTAAGAGCGACAGACTATAATTCACCCCTCCACTTT
J: TRBJ1-6
size: .
D: .
V: TRBV4-3

CDR3: CASSELGGNEQFF
DNA: TGTGCCAGCAGTGAGCTGGGGGGCAATGAGCAGTTCTTC
J: TRBJ2-1
size: once
D: .
V: TRBV2

CDR3: CASNLGGGHSGLAFNEQFF
DNA: TGTGCCAGCAACCTCGGGGGGGGCCATTCGGGACTAGCGTTCAATGAGCAGTTCTTC
J: TRBJ2-1
size: .
D: TRBD2
V: TRBV28

CDR3: CASSDSKGGDFTDTQYF
DNA: TGTGCCAGCAGTGACTCGAAAGGGGGCGATTTCACAGATACGCAGTATTTT
J: TRBJ2-3
size: once
D: TRBD1
V: TRBV6-4

CDR3: CASSPRDSRGNQPQHF
DNA: TGTGCCAGCAGTCCAAGGGACAGTCGGGGCAATCAGCCCCAGCATTTT
J: TRBJ1-5
size: .
D: TRBD1
V: TRBV27

CDR3: CASSGSGDVYEQYF
DNA: TGTGCCAGCAGTGGTAGCGGGGACGTCTACGAGCAGTACTTC
J: TRBJ2-7
size: .
D: TRBD2
V: TRBV25-1

CDR3: CASSVDVRGPETQYF
DNA: TGTGCCAGCAGCGTAGACGTCAGGGGGCCTGAGACCCAGTACTTC
J: TRBJ2-5
size: .
D: TRBD1
V: TRBV9

CDR3: CSVRRANTEAFF
DNA: TGCAGCGTCCGGAGGGCGAACACTGAAGCTTTCTTT
J: TRBJ1-1
size: once
D: .
V: TRBV29-1

CDR3: CASSFKNTGELFF
DNA: TGTGCCAGCAGCTTCAAGAACACCGGGGAGCTGTTTTTT
J: TRBJ2-2
size: .
D: .
V: TRBV13

CDR3: CASSLEVGGDSPLHF
DNA: TGTGCCAGCAGCTTAGAGGTAGGGGGGGATTCACCCCTCCACTTT
J: TRBJ1-6
size: once
D: .
V: TRBV7-9

CDR3: CASSEPGNTEAFF
DNA: TGTGCCAGCAGCGAACCGGGGAACACTGAAGCTTTCTTT
J: TRBJ1-1
size: .
D: .
V: TRBV7-2

CDR3: CASSPRYGNRGNEQFF
DNA: TGTGCCAGCTCACCACGGTACGGGAATCGGGGCAATGAGCAGTTCTTC
J: TRBJ2-1
size: .
D: .
V: TRBV18

CDR3: CASSERVPGTLEQYF
DNA: TGTGCCAGCAGTGAAAGGGTCCCAGGGACGCTCGAGCAGTACTTC
J: TRBJ2-7
size: .
D: .
V: TRBV6-1

CDR3: CASSFSSGRSNEQFF
DNA: TGTGCCAGCAGCTTCTCTAGCGGGAGGTCGAATGAGCAGTTCTTC
J: TRBJ2-1
size: once
D: TRBD2
V: TRBV7-2

CDR3: CASSPKTEYGYTF
DNA: TGTGCCAGCTCACCAAAAACAGAATATGGCTACACCTTC
J: TRBJ1-2
size: .
D: .
V: TRBV18

CDR3: CASSLVPGYGYTF
DNA: TGTGCCAGCAGCTTAGTGCCAGGTTATGGCTACACCTTC
J: TRBJ1-2
size: .
D: .
V: TRBV7-6

CDR3: CASSLDAQLAGVYNEQFF
DNA: TGTGCCAGCAGCTTAGATGCCCAACTAGCGGGGGTCTACAATGAGCAGTTCTTC
J: TRBJ2-1
size: .
D: TRBD2
V: TRBV11-3

CDR3: CASSLGTGFVYEQYF
DNA: TGTGCCAGCAGTTTGGGGACAGGGTTCGTATACGAGCAGTACTTC
J: TRBJ2-7
size: .
D: TRBD1
V: TRBV28

CDR3: CASSEGRQPQHF
DNA: TGCGCCAGCAGTGAGGGAAGACAGCCCCAGCATTTT
J: TRBJ1-5
size: .
D: .
V: TRBV10-2